These 28 T cell receptor beta chains originate from one sample sequenced in a study of CD8+ T cells in alopecia areata. RNA extraction was followed by reverse transcription into cDNA, which acted as the sequencing template. Clones were sequenced by immunoSEQ multiplex PCR, and TCRdb holds only the in-frame ones, with some missing. The sample lists around 19,000 clones; 60% to 65% were seen once. Sorting of CD4+ cells into CD25+CD127- cells was carried out for about five patients. Input material: CD4+ Tregs sorted from blood. These receptors all stem from a human donor with alopecia areata.

The V and J genes are TRBV2 and TRBJ1-5; D may be TRBD1 (5 bases). The CDR3 extends over 15 amino acids. V lost 8 bases, J lost 3 bases, and 17 bases lay in between. Germline V CDR1 and CDR2: SNHLY, FYNNEI. The CDR3 bases are TGTGCCAGCTCCATGAGACGCAGGGACAATCAGCCCCAGCATTTT. Translated, it gives CASSMRRRDNQPQHF.

The sample holds one count of this clone. V and J are TRBV6-6 and TRBJ2-1; D possibly corresponds to TRBD2 (5 bases). CDR1 and CDR2 (germline): MNHNY, SVGAGI (reference sequence). This CDR3 region has 15 residues. With 6 bases removed from V and 0 bases from J, the gap between germline ends came to 12 bases. CDR3 DNA: TGTGCCAGCAGGAGCGGAACAAGCTCCTACAATGAGCAGTTCTTC. This gives the protein CASRSGTSSYNEQFF.

The rearrangement links TRBV7-8 to TRBJ2-1, with 8 bases identical to TRBD1. V lost 5 bases and J lost 9; bases outside the gene matches: 12. Per the germline V gene, CDR1 is SGHVS and CDR2 is FQNEAQ. This CDR3 contains 15 residues. CDR3 protein: CASSRQVQGAGEQFF. CDR3 nucleotide sequence: TGTGCCAGCAGCCGCCAAGTCCAGGGGGCTGGTGAGCAGTTCTTC.

This clone was observed a handful of times. Compared with germline, one end of the junction differs, possibly owing to a read error. The chain couples TRBV28 to TRBJ1-2; D unclear. This CDR3 has 12 amino acids. Germline assignment: CDR1 MDHEN and CDR2 SYDVKM. The CDR3 DNA is TGTGCCAGCAGTTTCGATCGGGCCTATCTCGCCTTC. The encoded protein is CASSFDRAYLAF.

This clone was seen a few times. The V and J genes are TRBV11-2 and TRBJ2-7; D might be TRBD2 (6 bases). The CDR3 is made up of 14 amino acids. Trimming removed 0 bases at V and 7 bases at J, with 13 bases between. Germline lookup yields CDR1 SGHAT and CDR2 FQNNGV. This chain's CDR3 is CASSLEGPSGEQYF. Here the CDR3 DNA reads TGTGCCAGCAGCTTAGAAGGACCGAGCGGGGAGCAGTACTTC.

The rearrangement joins TRBV19 to TRBJ1-5; D is possibly TRBD1 (5 bases). Deletions cut 6 bases from V and 10 bases from J, with 16 bases between. Germline V gene lookup returns CDR1 LNHDA and CDR2 SQIVND (reference sequence). The CDR3 length is 13 residues. CDR3 bases: TGTGCCAGTAGCCTGAGATGGAGGACACCCCAGCATTTT. This codes for CASSLRWRTPQHF.

V is TRBV5-1 and J is TRBJ2-1, with 7 positions matching TRBD1. The CDR3 has 13 amino acids. The ends lost 2 bases at V and 6 bases at J; junction bases unmatched: 2. CDR1 SGHRS and CDR2 YFSETQ come from the germline V gene. The CDR3 region has the DNA TGCGCCAGCAGCTTATACAGGGGCAATGAGCAGTTCTTC. Encoded protein: CASSLYRGNEQFF.

This clone came up a few times. The gene calls are TRBV4-1 and TRBJ1-2; weak D call: TRBD1 (5 bases). CDR1 and CDR2 (germline): MGHRA, YSYEKL. This CDR3 is built from 16 residues. Deletions cut 2 bases from V and 4 bases from J, with 17 bases between. CDR3 protein: CASSQPRGAAVYGYTF. As DNA, the CDR3 is TGCGCCAGCAGCCAACCACGCGGGGCAGCCGTCTATGGCTACACCTTC.

A single count supports this clone. This sequence joins TRBV10-3 and TRBJ2-2; D gene uncertain. Trimming cost V 2 bases and J 2 bases, with 6 bases left between them. The CDR3 has 14 residues. From germline, CDR1 is ENHRY and CDR2 SYGVKD. The CDR3, as DNA: TGTGCCATCAGTGAGGGTGGTAACACCGGGGAGCTGTTTTTT. This translates into CAISEGGNTGELFF.

As concerns this clone: The sample contains more than one DNA sequence encoding this CDR3. V usage is TRBV28 and J usage is TRBJ1-5; D remains ambiguous. The CDR3 covers 12 residues. Germline CDR1 is MDHEN and CDR2 is SYDVKM. The V gene lost 5 bases and the J gene lost 4 bases, with 6 bases spanning the gap. In DNA form, the CDR3 reads TGTGCCAGCAGTCTCTTGAATCAGCCCCAGCATTTT. Its translation is CASSLLNQPQHF.

The chain is built from TRBV6-1 and TRBJ1-2, with no clear D. Trimming shortened V by 4 bases and J by 0 bases, and 6 bases separated the two germline ends. This CDR3 spans 13 amino acids. Germline lookup yields CDR1 MNHNS and CDR2 SASEGT. Here the CDR3 DNA reads TGTGCCAGCAGTGGAACGGCTAACTATGGCTACACCTTC. It codes for CASSGTANYGYTF.

This chain connects TRBV5-1 to TRBJ1-1, with D hard to call. CDR1 and CDR2 from the germline V gene are SGHRS and YFSETQ. CDR3 length: 14 amino acids. The V gene lost 3 bases and the J gene lost 1 base, with 10 bases spanning the gap. The CDR3 loop is CASSSWVGNTEAFF. CDR3 DNA sequence: TGCGCCAGCAGCTCCTGGGTTGGGAACACTGAAGCTTTCTTT.

The rearrangement links TRBV10-3 to TRBJ2-5, with D perhaps TRBD2 (6 bases). The germline V gene has CDR1 ENHRY and CDR2 SYGVKD. The CDR3 covers 13 residues. The CDR3 bases are TGTGCGACCAGGCCGGGGGAGGAAGAGACCCAGTACTTC. Its protein is CATRPGEEETQYF.

The chain carries TRBV7-2 and TRBJ1-2; tentatively, D is TRBD1 (6 bases). The CDR3 length is 15 residues. The germline V gene has CDR1 SGHTA and CDR2 FQGNSA. With 0 bases removed from V and 4 bases from J, the gap between germline ends came to 12 bases. For the CDR3, the DNA is TGTGCCAGCAGCTTAGCAGTAGGGGGGCCCTATGGCTACACCTTC. It is translated as CASSLAVGGPYGYTF.

The chain combines TRBV9 with TRBJ2-3; D may be TRBD1 (5 bases). From germline, CDR1 is SGDLS and CDR2 YYNGEE. Between the trimmed V and J ends, which lost 2 bases and 6 bases, there was a span of 10 bases. CDR3 length: 13 amino acids. This CDR3 is CASSVGPVDTQYF. The CDR3 coding sequence is TGTGCCAGCAGCGTGGGGCCAGTGGATACGCAGTATTTT.

V is TRBV6-5 and J is TRBJ2-7; 7 nucleotides agree with TRBD1. Trimming at V came to 5 bases and at J to 0 bases, leaving 7 bases not matched to a gene. This CDR3 is built from 15 residues. CDR1 MNHEY and CDR2 SVGAGI come from the germline V gene. As DNA, the CDR3 is TGTGCCAGCAGTCGGGACAGATGGGGCTCCTACGAGCAGTACTTC. This codes for CASSRDRWGSYEQYF.

The chain employs TRBV2 and TRBJ2-4; D is unclear. The CDR3 is made up of 13 amino acids. The germline CDR1 and CDR2 sequences are SNHLY and FYNNEI. V lost 9 bases, J lost 4 bases, and 13 bases lay in between. The CDR3 loop is CASLGPRKNIQYF. CDR3 DNA: TGTGCCAGTCTCGGACCAAGAAAAAACATTCAGTACTTC.

The rearrangement joins TRBV2 to TRBJ2-2, with 9 bases fitting TRBD2. V gave up 6 bases and J gave up 1 base; unmatched junction bases: 6. This CDR3 comprises 16 residues. Germline V gene data show CDR1 as SNHLY and CDR2 as FYNNEI. The CDR3 sequence is CASRRLTSGNTGELFF. In DNA form, the CDR3 reads TGTGCCAGCAGGAGACTGACTAGCGGGAACACCGGGGAGCTGTTTTTT.

The V and J genes are TRBV9 and TRBJ2-2; no firm D call. The CDR3 extends over 16 amino acids. V was trimmed by 3 bases and J by 4 bases, leaving 16 bases between them. From germline, CDR1 is SGDLS and CDR2 YYNGEE. CDR3 DNA sequence: TGTGCCAGCAGCGCTGAAAGCCTACTTTTCACCGGGGAGCTGTTTTTT. Translating it yields CASSAESLLFTGELFF.

The chain employs TRBV28 and TRBJ2-7; D uncertain. V lost 4 bases and J 3 bases, leaving 19 bases between the germline ends. Germline assignment: CDR1 MDHEN and CDR2 SYDVKM. The CDR3 totals 16 residues. DNA for the CDR3: TGTGCCAGCAGTTCGCCAGGAGCTCCTGGTCGCTACGAGCAGTACTTC. This sequence encodes CASSSPGAPGRYEQYF.

A single count supports this clone. J is TRBJ2-7 and V is TRBV6-5, with 8 positions matching TRBD2. V gave up 5 bases and J gave up 6 bases; unmatched junction bases: 9. Germline V gene lookup returns CDR1 MNHEY and CDR2 SVGAGI. The CDR3 length is 14 residues. The CDR3 is CASSGGLGGSEQYF. DNA of the CDR3: TGTGCCAGCAGTGGGGGACTAGGGGGAAGCGAGCAGTACTTC.

This clone is medium-sized by share. The rearrangement uses TRBV6-5 and TRBJ1-2, with D possibly matching TRBD1 (5 bases). The germline CDR1 and CDR2 sequences are MNHEY and SVGAGI. The V gene lost 1 base and the J gene lost 2 bases, with 11 bases spanning the gap. The CDR3 covers 15 residues. CDR3 amino acids: CASSYWGRENYGYTF. In DNA, the CDR3 is TGTGCCAGCAGTTACTGGGGACGGGAAAACTATGGCTACACCTTC.

The J gene is TRBJ2-6, the V gene TRBV18; D not certain. The germline CDR1 and CDR2 sequences are KGHSH and LQKENI. The CDR3 sequence is 17 residues long. Trimming cost V 2 bases and J 4 bases, with 15 bases left between them. This CDR3 is CASSPRPTGAGANVLTF. In nucleotides, the CDR3 is TGTGCCAGCTCACCAAGACCAACCGGAGCGGGGGCCAACGTCCTGACTTTC.

The J gene is TRBJ2-3, the V gene TRBV11-2; D is ambiguous. V was pared by 6 bases and J by 1 base, with 2 bases between. This CDR3 comprises 11 residues. The germline gives CDR1 SGHAT, CDR2 FQNNGV. The CDR3 here is CASRGTDTQYF. DNA for the CDR3: TGTGCCAGCAGGGGCACAGATACGCAGTATTTT.

There are a few counts of this clone. This chain uses TRBV28 with TRBJ2-1; 9 bases agree with TRBD2. CDR3 length: 17 residues. The junction had 18 bases not matched to a gene; V was cut back by 8 bases and J by 7 bases. Germline V CDR1 and CDR2: MDHEN, SYDVKM. In DNA form, the CDR3 reads TGTGCCAGCGTTATCCTCAGAGGGGCGGGAGGGCCGAATGAGCAGTTCTTC. This gives the protein CASVILRGAGGPNEQFF.

The V and J genes are TRBV5-1 and TRBJ2-2, with TRBD2 matching 11 bases. The CDR3 is made up of 15 amino acids. In germline, CDR1 is SGHRS, CDR2 YFSETQ. V was clipped by 6 bases and J by 3 bases; unmatched bases: 4. The DNA for the CDR3 is TGCGCCAGCAATGTACTAGCGGGGGACACCGGGGAGCTGTTTTTT. This gives the protein CASNVLAGDTGELFF.

This clone was detected only a few times. This chain links TRBV28 with TRBJ1-5; 8 nucleotides align to TRBD1. The CDR3 has 15 amino acids. Losses at the gene ends were 6 bases for V and 5 bases for J; bases not matched to a gene: 9. Germline loops: CDR1 MDHEN, CDR2 SYDVKM. The CDR3 reads CASSLETGVDQPQHF. For the CDR3, the DNA is TGTGCCAGCAGCTTGGAGACAGGGGTTGATCAGCCCCAGCATTTT.

The rearrangement joins TRBV6-1 to TRBJ1-2, with D tentatively TRBD1 (6 bases). This CDR3 is 15 amino acids long. V was cut by 5 bases and J by 6 bases, with 19 bases left in between. The germline V gene encodes CDR1 MNHNS and CDR2 SASEGT. The CDR3 sequence is CASSTGQPRSHGYTF. The CDR3 region has the DNA TGTGCCAGCAGTACTGGACAGCCCAGGAGCCATGGCTACACCTTC.